The present T cell receptor beta chain was sequenced within a study of T cell responses to AZD1222 COVID-19 vaccine. Study observations and caveats: The study reported that nearly half of spike-specific TCRs target unmutated variant regions. Repertoires were collected only later (after the peak T cell response had occurred). Donors, mostly white British, included more females; clonal diversity was possibly underestimated. Spike-wide coverage was observed for vaccine-associated CD4 TCRs, with dominant responses at 160-218 and 743-854.

Turning to this clone: The antigen is not known.

Sequenced by immunoSEQ multiplex PCR; TCRdb stores in-frame clones only, minus some. The sample shows 140,000 to 150,000 clones, approximately 85% of them seen only once. Germline V gives CDR1 MNHNS, CDR2 SASEGT. The CDR3 totals 16 residues. With 2 bases removed from V and 3 bases from J, the gap between germline ends came to 14 bases. The clonotype was recovered from an adult in good health. The sample consisted of peripheral blood, taken on day 0 of MenACWY control vaccination. The V and J genes are TRBV6-1 and TRBJ1-5; possible D gene TRBD1, 5 bases. CDR3 nucleotide sequence: TGTGCCAGCAGTGAACGGGGGATTGGTGACAATCAGCCCCAGCATTTT. Protein: CASSERGIGDNQPQHF.